Listed below are T cell receptor beta chains from one sample, sequenced in a study of blood T cell repertoires in COVID-19. Repertoires were generated with immunoSEQ multiplex PCR, while TCRdb's copy carries only in-frame clones and drops some. The sample consists of 300,000 or so clones, about 87% of them appearing once. Sample: peripheral blood. These TCRs come from a woman between 40 and 55 years old who had recovered from COVID-19. Each CDR3 is given with its conserved first and last residue. The order of the fields is CDR3 protein, J gene, CDR3 length, V gene.

CDR3 protein: CASSRREFVQETQYF
J gene: TRBJ2-5
CDR3 length: 15
V gene: TRBV6-5

CDR3 protein: CASSLTWPSGGRESTDTQYF
J gene: TRBJ2-3
CDR3 length: 20
V gene: TRBV7-3

CDR3 protein: CASSPPNTDTQYF
J gene: TRBJ2-3
CDR3 length: 13
V gene: TRBV18

CDR3 protein: CASSSPEMNTEAFF
J gene: TRBJ1-1
CDR3 length: 14
V gene: TRBV7-9

CDR3 protein: CASSPLAVSYEQYF
J gene: TRBJ2-7
CDR3 length: 14
V gene: TRBV19

CDR3 protein: CASSGTLNTEAFF
J gene: TRBJ1-1
CDR3 length: 13
V gene: TRBV3-1/TRBV3-2

CDR3 protein: CASSIALDLIYTEAFF
J gene: TRBJ1-1
CDR3 length: 16
V gene: TRBV19

CDR3 protein: CAWSRSGANVLTF
J gene: TRBJ2-6
CDR3 length: 13
V gene: TRBV30

CDR3 protein: CASSKGTRAYYEQYF
J gene: TRBJ2-7
CDR3 length: 15
V gene: TRBV2

CDR3 protein: CAWSPRQGIYSNQPQHF
J gene: TRBJ1-5
CDR3 length: 17
V gene: TRBV30

CDR3 protein: CASNRGSRGEQYF
J gene: TRBJ2-7
CDR3 length: 13
V gene: TRBV2

CDR3 protein: CASSPAGETQYF
J gene: TRBJ2-5
CDR3 length: 12
V gene: TRBV2

CDR3 protein: CASTPGNRPYEQYF
J gene: TRBJ2-7
CDR3 length: 14
V gene: TRBV19

CDR3 protein: CASSLVQLNTEAFF
J gene: TRBJ1-1
CDR3 length: 14
V gene: TRBV5-1

CDR3 protein: CASSLMGARQPQHF
J gene: TRBJ1-5
CDR3 length: 14
V gene: TRBV28

CDR3 protein: CASSWGTSGVHEQYF
J gene: TRBJ2-7
CDR3 length: 15
V gene: TRBV5-1

CDR3 protein: CASSSRLAGGETQYF
J gene: TRBJ2-5
CDR3 length: 15
V gene: TRBV27

CDR3 protein: CASSERGGEQFF
J gene: TRBJ2-1
CDR3 length: 12
V gene: TRBV10-2

CDR3 protein: CASRDRGYYGYTF
J gene: TRBJ1-2
CDR3 length: 13
V gene: TRBV5-4

CDR3 protein: CASIGLGFYGYTF
J gene: TRBJ1-2
CDR3 length: 13
V gene: TRBV19

CDR3 protein: CSVGVNEQFF
J gene: TRBJ2-1
CDR3 length: 10
V gene: TRBV29-1

CDR3 protein: CATSRGRGSHEQYF
J gene: TRBJ2-7
CDR3 length: 14
V gene: TRBV15

CDR3 protein: CASSPSGTGVVGYTF
J gene: TRBJ1-2
CDR3 length: 15
V gene: TRBV9

CDR3 protein: CASSPKIGFTNYGYTF
J gene: TRBJ1-2
CDR3 length: 16
V gene: TRBV4-3